One and the same sample provided the 6 T cell receptor beta chains below, sequenced in a study of blood T cell repertoires in COVID-19. Sequencing used immunoSEQ multiplex PCR; TCRdb keeps in-frame clones, though not all of them. Of under 350,000 clones in the sample, around 90% were seen once. Sequencing was carried out using peripheral blood. These receptors all stem from a man aged 65 to 79 with acute or convalescent COVID-19.

V and J are TRBV12-3 or TRBV12-4 and TRBJ1-5; D is possibly TRBD1 (6 bases). The CDR3 length is 13 residues. Trimming took off 6 bases at V and 5 bases at J, with 11 bases between the two ends. CDR3 in amino acids: CASSRQVDQPQHF. The CDR3 region has the DNA TGTGCCAGCAGCCGACAGGTAGATCAGCCCCAGCATTTT.

The chain carries TRBV29-1 and TRBJ2-1, with TRBD1 matching over 9 bases. The CDR3 sequence is 15 residues long. CDR1 SQVTM and CDR2 ANQGSEA come from the germline V gene. With 4 bases clipped from V and 4 bases from J, the junction kept 8 bases outside the gene matches. The CDR3 DNA reads TGCAGCGTTGCACAGGGGGCCGAGCGGTACAATGAGCAGTTCTTC. Protein: CSVAQGAERYNEQFF.

J is TRBJ1-2 and V is TRBV4-3, with D possibly TRBD1 on 6 matching bases. The germline gives CDR1 LGHNA, CDR2 YSLEER. The CDR3 contains 15 residues. Trimming shortened V by 0 bases and J by 5 bases, and 13 bases separated the two germline ends. CDR3 sequence reads: CASSQDVGGLYGYTF. CDR3 coding DNA: TGCGCCAGCAGCCAAGATGTTGGGGGCCTATATGGCTACACCTTC.

Concerning this clone itself: Other DNA sequences in this specimen translate into the identical CDR3. The gene calls are TRBV7-2 and TRBJ1-6; D is perhaps TRBD1 (5 bases). The CDR3 sequence is 15 residues long. Germline assignment: CDR1 SGHTA and CDR2 FQGNSA. Trimming cost V 1 base and J 7 bases, with 11 bases left between them. For the CDR3, the DNA is TGTGCCAGCAGCTTAGGCAGGGTAGGGAATTCACCCCTCCACTTT. Translated: CASSLGRVGNSPLHF.

The chain joins TRBV5-4 to TRBJ1-5; D not certain. Germline CDR1 reads SGHNT; CDR2 reads YYREEE (reference sequence). Between the trimmed V and J ends, which lost 4 bases and 4 bases, there was a span of 9 bases. The CDR3 spans 13 residues. The CDR3 DNA follows: TGTGCCAGCAGCCTGGATCCTAATCAGCCCCAGCATTTT. Translation gives CASSLDPNQPQHF.

The chain recombines TRBV4-2 with TRBJ1-4; D not resolved. V lost 0 bases, J lost 7 bases, and 12 bases lay in between. The CDR3 sequence is 15 residues long. Germline assignment: CDR1 LGHNA and CDR2 YNFKEQ. CDR3 loop: CASSQDLLKIEKLFF. For the CDR3, the DNA is TGTGCCAGCAGCCAAGATCTTCTAAAGATTGAAAAACTGTTTTTT.